One sample yielded the 21 T cell receptor beta chains listed below, sequenced in a study of T cells in Graves' hyperthyroidism and ophthalmopathy. It was RNA transcripts that yielded the amplified TCR beta CDR3 regions. Using the HTBI primer set, a first-round RT-PCR was run on the TCR CDR3. From the multiplex PCR reads, TCRdb called clonotypes with MiXCR, one entry per CDR3 protein. Of some 560,000 distinct CDR3 sequences listed, approximately 14% are singletons. Sequenced input: blood. Every receptor here comes from a woman aged 40 to 49 with Graves' hyperthyroidism.

This chain connects TRBV6-1 to TRBJ2-6; D is ambiguous. The V gene's germline CDR1 is MNHNS and CDR2 SASEGT. V shed 1 base and J shed 0 bases, with 16 bases lying between them. The CDR3 is made up of 19 amino acids. CDR3 nucleotide sequence: TGTGCCAGCAGTGAAGGGCTAGTAACCCTCAGCTCTGGGGCCAACGTCCTGACTTTC. It codes for CASSEGLVTLSSGANVLTF.

This clonotype was counted a few times. This chain uses TRBV2 with TRBJ1-2; TRBD1 aligns across 7 bases. The germline V gene has CDR1 SNHLY and CDR2 FYNNEI. CDR3 length: 13 amino acids. The ends lost 9 bases at V and 4 bases at J; junction bases unmatched: 8. The CDR3 sequence: CARPRQGGYGYTF. The CDR3 bases are TGTGCCAGGCCTAGACAGGGAGGCTATGGCTACACCTTC.

This clonotype appeared many times. The chain couples TRBV28 to TRBJ2-2; D is unclear. The V and J ends lost 8 bases and 6 bases respectively, with 16 bases between them. Germline values: CDR1 MDHEN, CDR2 SYDVKM. This CDR3 spans 14 amino acids. CDR3 sequence (DNA): TGTGCCAGCCTGAGAGACGTCTTCCCCGGGGAGCTGTTTTTT. This encodes CASLRDVFPGELFF. Variable domain in full (rest from reference TRBV28 and TRBJ2-2): DVKVTQSSRYLVKRTGEKVFLECVQDMDHENMFWYRQDPGLGLRLIYFSYDVKMKEKGDIPEGYSVSREKKERFSLILESASTNQTSMYLCASLRDVFPGELFFGEGSRLTVL.

This clonotype has ten or more counts. This rearrangement joins TRBV28 to TRBJ1-4, with a possible D match to TRBD1 (5 bases). Trimming pared 5 bases from V and 7 bases from J, leaving 17 bases between. Germline values: CDR1 MDHEN, CDR2 SYDVKM. The CDR3 is 15 residues long. CDR3 coding DNA: TGTGCCAGCAGTCAAGGGATCGGGGGTAGTGAAAAACTGTTTTTT. This encodes CASSQGIGGSEKLFF.

This clonotype has just a few counts. Its ends do not fully match the called genes, so a read error is possible. The chain has TRBV27 and TRBJ2-1; 10 bases map to TRBD2. The CDR3 is 15 residues long. Per germline, CDR1 MNHEY and CDR2 SMNVEV (reference sequence). The CDR3 DNA sequence: TGTGCCAGCAGTTCCCTAGCGGGAGTGGTTAATGAGCAGCTCTTC. Its translation: CASSSLAGVVNEQLF.

The V gene is TRBV30, the J gene TRBJ2-7, with D tentatively TRBD1 (5 bases). Deletions cut 0 bases from V and 5 bases from J, with 11 bases between. The CDR3 is made up of 13 amino acids. Germline V gives CDR1 GTSNPN, CDR2 SVGIG (reference sequence). Here the CDR3 DNA reads TGTGCCTGGAGTGTACTACGCAGGGACGAGCAGTACTTC. It is translated as CAWSVLRRDEQYF.

This clonotype has a handful of counts. With a much larger clone just one base away, this may be a read error. The chain couples TRBV27 to TRBJ1-2; D is undetermined. This CDR3 comprises 12 residues. Germline CDR1 and CDR2: MNHEY and SMNVEV (reference sequence). V was pared by 2 bases and J by 4 bases, with 5 bases between. For the CDR3, the DNA is TGTGCCAGCAGTTTAAATGGCTATGGCTACACCTTC. It translates to CASSLNGYGYTF.

This clonotype was seen many times. The chain is built from TRBV20-1 and TRBJ2-7, with TRBD1 identical over 9 bases. This CDR3 is built from 15 residues. The ends lost 5 bases at V and 3 bases at J; junction bases unmatched: 11. CDR1 DFQATT and CDR2 SNEGSKA come from the germline V gene (reference sequence). The CDR3 is CSADPMTGGGYEQYF. The CDR3 DNA is TGCAGTGCTGACCCGATGACAGGGGGGGGCTACGAGCAGTACTTC.

The chain carries TRBV20-1 and TRBJ2-7; 9 positions match TRBD2. The ends lost 0 bases at V and 3 bases at J; junction bases unmatched: 15. Germline CDR1 and CDR2: DFQATT and SNEGSKA (reference sequence). This CDR3 has 18 residues. The CDR3 loop reads CSARDMASGIGRDYEQYF. DNA for the CDR3: TGCAGTGCTAGAGATATGGCTAGCGGGATTGGTCGGGACTACGAGCAGTACTTC.

The chain joins TRBV19 to TRBJ2-2, with no clear D. CDR3 length: 11 residues. Trimming removed 7 bases from V and 4 bases from J, with 4 bases in between. Germline values: CDR1 LNHDA, CDR2 SQIVND (reference sequence). CDR3 DNA sequence: TGTGCCAGTACCAGCACCGGGGAGCTGTTTTTT. Its protein product is CASTSTGELFF.

This clonotype was counted a single time. The V call is TRBV2, the J call TRBJ1-5; a possible D gene is TRBD1 (5 bases). The ends were cut back, 5 bases at V and 9 bases at J, with 8 bases in the middle. The CDR3 has 11 residues. Germline V lookup: CDR1 SNHLY, CDR2 FYNNEI. The CDR3 spells CASSFQGPQHF. The CDR3 DNA reads TGTGCCAGCAGTTTTCAGGGGCCCCAGCATTTT.

This clonotype was counted ten times or more. The chain uses TRBV20-1 and TRBJ2-3; possible D gene TRBD2, 5 bases. V lost 3 bases, J lost 0 bases, and 10 bases lay in between. Per the germline V gene, CDR1 is DFQATT and CDR2 is SNEGSKA (reference sequence). The CDR3 is 14 amino acids. CDR3 in amino acids: CSASRGGSTDTQYF. The CDR3 bases are TGCAGTGCTAGTCGAGGCGGGAGCACAGATACGCAGTATTTT.

A remark on this clonotype: Lacking the conserved final phenylalanine or tryptophan, this CDR3 likely reflects a read error. The rearrangement joins TRBV29-1 to TRBJ1-2; 7 bases match TRBD1. The J segment lost 1 base and the V segment lost 5 bases, leaving 19 bases of the junction unmatched. CDR1 is SQVTM, CDR2 ANQGSEA, per germline. The CDR3 spans 18 residues. The CDR3 nucleotides are TGCAGCGTTTCCCTGAAGACAGGGTTAAGGGGATATAACTATGGCTACACCTTA. Protein sequence: CSVSLKTGLRGYNYGYTL.

This clonotype has ten or more counts. This chain connects TRBV11-3 to TRBJ2-3, with D perhaps TRBD2 (6 bases). Germline V gives CDR1 SGHNT, CDR2 YENEEA. This CDR3 comprises 16 residues. The V gene lost 0 bases and the J gene lost 0 bases, with 10 bases spanning the gap. CDR3 region: CASSLESSGSTDTQYF. In nucleotides, the CDR3 is TGTGCCAGCAGCTTAGAAAGTAGCGGCAGCACAGATACGCAGTATTTT.

Ten or more counts support this clonotype. The V and J genes are TRBV28 and TRBJ1-2; D may be TRBD1 (6 bases). Trimming pared 4 bases from V and 2 bases from J, leaving 14 bases between. This CDR3 region has 15 residues. CDR1 MDHEN and CDR2 SYDVKM come from the germline V gene. The CDR3 loop is CASSSTDSVNYGYTF. CDR3 DNA: TGTGCCAGCAGTTCGACGGACAGTGTGAACTATGGCTACACCTTC.

As concerns this clonotype: At one of its ends the junction is not consistent with the germline gene, which may arise from a read error. The genes are TRBV7-3 and TRBJ2-3, with 10 bases identical to TRBD2. The CDR3 sequence is 17 residues long. Germline lookup yields CDR1 SGHTA and CDR2 FQGTGA. The CDR3 sequence: CAGSLNPSGSGADTQYF. For the CDR3, the DNA is TGTGCCGGCAGCTTAAATCCTAGCGGGAGTGGTGCAGATACGCAGTATTTT.

This clonotype was counted at least ten times. This chain's CDR3 is CASVAGTDYEQYF. The CDR3 nucleotides read TGTGCCAGCGTTGCTGGCACGGACTACGAGCAGTACTTC. This sequence joins TRBV28 and TRBJ2-7; D unresolved. CDR3 length: 13 amino acids. Per the germline V gene, CDR1 is MDHEN and CDR2 is SYDVKM. The V gene lost 8 bases and the J gene lost 3 bases, with 14 bases spanning the gap.

This clonotype was observed many times. The V call is TRBV3-1, the J call TRBJ2-7; 8 nucleotides match TRBD1. V shed 3 bases and J 3 bases; nucleotides not matched to a gene: 4. CDR1 and CDR2 from the germline V gene are LGHDT and YNNKEL (reference sequence). CDR3 size: 14 residues. CDR3 DNA: TGTGCCAGCAGCCATGCCACAGGGGGCTACGAGCAGTACTTC. Protein: CASSHATGGYEQYF.

This rearrangement joins TRBV28 to TRBJ1-1; 8 bases align to TRBD1. Unmatched junction bases numbered 5, after V lost 1 base and J lost 1 base. Germline assignment: CDR1 MDHEN and CDR2 SYDVKM. The CDR3 is made up of 16 amino acids. Here the CDR3 DNA reads TGTGCCAGCAGTTTATCATCTGGGACAGGGAACACTGAAGCTTTCTTT. This codes for CASSLSSGTGNTEAFF.

As regards this clonotype: A read error is possible here, since a much larger clone lies one base away. This chain joins TRBV28 and TRBJ1-2; the D is unclear. Looked up from germline, CDR1 is MDHEN and CDR2 is SYDVKM. The CDR3 is made up of 10 amino acids. CDR3 nucleotide sequence: TGTACCAGCAAGGAGGACGGCTACACCTTC. The encoded protein is CTSKEDGYTF.

There are many counts of this clonotype. The rearrangement joins TRBV30 to TRBJ2-3; D is unresolved. This CDR3 contains 11 residues. The V and J ends lost 3 bases and 5 bases respectively, with 6 bases between them. Germline V lookup: CDR1 GTSNPN, CDR2 SVGIG (reference sequence). The CDR3 spells CAWSGKDTQYF. Written as DNA, the CDR3 is TGTGCCTGGAGCGGTAAAGATACGCAGTATTTT. Using reference TRBV30 and TRBJ2-3 for the parts outside the CDR3, the full variable domain is SQTIHQWPATLVQPVGSPLSLECTVEGTSNPNLYWYRQAAGRGLQLLFYSVGIGQISSEVPQNLSASRPQDRQFILSSKKLLLSDSGFYLCAWSGKDTQYFGPGTRLTVL.